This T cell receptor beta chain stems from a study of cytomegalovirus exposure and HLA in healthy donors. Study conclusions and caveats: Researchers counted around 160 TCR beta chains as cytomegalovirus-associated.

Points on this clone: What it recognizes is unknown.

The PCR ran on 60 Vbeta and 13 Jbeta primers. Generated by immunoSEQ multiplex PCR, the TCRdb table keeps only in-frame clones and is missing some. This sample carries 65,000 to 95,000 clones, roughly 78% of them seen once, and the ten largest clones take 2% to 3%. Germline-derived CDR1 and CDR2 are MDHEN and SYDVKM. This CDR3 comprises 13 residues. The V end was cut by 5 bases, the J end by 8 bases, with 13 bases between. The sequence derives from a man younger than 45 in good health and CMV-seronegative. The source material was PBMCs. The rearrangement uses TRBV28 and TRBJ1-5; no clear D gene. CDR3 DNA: TGTGCCAGCAGTCGACAATCAAGTGAGCCCCAGCATTTT. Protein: CASSRQSSEPQHF.